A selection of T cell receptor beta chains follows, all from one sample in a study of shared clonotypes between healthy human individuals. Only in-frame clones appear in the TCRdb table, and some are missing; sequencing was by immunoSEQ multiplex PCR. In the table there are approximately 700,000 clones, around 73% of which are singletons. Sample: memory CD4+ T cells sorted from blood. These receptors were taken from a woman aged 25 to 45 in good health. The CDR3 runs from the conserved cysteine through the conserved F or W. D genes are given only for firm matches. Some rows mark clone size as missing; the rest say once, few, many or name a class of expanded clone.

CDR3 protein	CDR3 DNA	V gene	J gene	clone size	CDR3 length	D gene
CASREQEFSYNEQFF	TGTGCCAGCAGAGAGCAGGAGTTCTCCTACAATGAGCAGTTCTTC	TRBV6-1	TRBJ2-1	NA	15	NA
CASSAGQRVRTEAFF	TGTGCCAGCAGCGCGGGCCAAAGGGTAAGGACTGAAGCTTTCTTT	TRBV5-8	TRBJ1-1	many	15	NA
CASSHDRDRAQQYF	TGTGCCAGCAGCCATGACCGGGACAGGGCTCAGCAGTACTTC	TRBV14	TRBJ2-7	NA	14	TRBD1
CASSQEDTGYLDTQYF	TGTGCCAGCAGCCAAGAGGATACGGGCTACCTAGATACGCAGTATTTT	TRBV4-2	TRBJ2-3	many	16	NA
CASSDGVNSGSFPDTQYF	TGTGCCAGCAGTGACGGGGTAAATAGCGGGAGCTTCCCAGATACGCAGTATTTT	TRBV2	TRBJ2-3	few	18	TRBD2
CASSPSGEQFF	TGTGCCAGCAGCCCGAGCGGTGAGCAGTTCTTC	TRBV7-2	TRBJ2-1	NA	11	NA
CASSDGGHGYQPQHF	TGTGCCAGCAGTGATGGGGGGCACGGGTATCAGCCCCAGCATTTT	TRBV6-1	TRBJ1-5	NA	15	NA
CASSLMTAGFSGNTIYF	TGTGCCAGCAGCCTGATGACCGCAGGGTTCTCTGGAAACACCATATATTTT	TRBV7-9	TRBJ1-3	NA	17	NA
CASSKGGGRGLTDTQYF	TGTGCCAGCAGCAAAGGAGGGGGGCGGGGGCTCACAGATACGCAGTATTTT	TRBV21-1	TRBJ2-3	NA	17	NA
CASSPGENYGYTF	TGTGCCAGCTCCCCGGGAGAAAATTATGGCTACACCTTC	TRBV4-2	TRBJ1-2	many	13	NA
CASNPDRAGGNQPQHF	TGTGCCAGCAATCCGGACAGGGCGGGGGGCAATCAGCCCCAGCATTTT	TRBV2	TRBJ1-5	NA	16	TRBD1
CASSIPSGTFPYEQYF	TGTGCCAGTAGTATTCCCTCCGGGACGTTCCCCTACGAGCAGTACTTC	TRBV19	TRBJ2-7	few	16	NA
CASSTRYRGPLGEQYF	TGTGCCAGCAGCACCCGCTACAGGGGACCCCTAGGCGAGCAGTACTTC	TRBV7-9	TRBJ2-7	NA	16	TRBD1
CAWSPGAGAADTQYF	TGTGCCTGGAGCCCTGGGGCGGGAGCAGCAGATACGCAGTATTTT	TRBV30	TRBJ2-3	NA	15	TRBD2
CASSIPGQSKLAGGYEQFF	TGTGCCAGCAGCATTCCGGGACAGAGTAAACTAGCGGGAGGGTATGAGCAGTTCTTC	TRBV2	TRBJ2-1	NA	19	TRBD2
CASQPPPKPKQHGNIQYF	TGCGCCAGCCAACCGCCCCCAAAACCCAAACAGCACGGAAACATTCAGTACTTC	TRBV5-1	TRBJ2-4	once	18	NA
CASSFQREGFDTQYF	TGCGCCAGCAGCTTCCAGCGGGAGGGATTCGATACGCAGTATTTT	TRBV5-1	TRBJ2-3	NA	15	TRBD2